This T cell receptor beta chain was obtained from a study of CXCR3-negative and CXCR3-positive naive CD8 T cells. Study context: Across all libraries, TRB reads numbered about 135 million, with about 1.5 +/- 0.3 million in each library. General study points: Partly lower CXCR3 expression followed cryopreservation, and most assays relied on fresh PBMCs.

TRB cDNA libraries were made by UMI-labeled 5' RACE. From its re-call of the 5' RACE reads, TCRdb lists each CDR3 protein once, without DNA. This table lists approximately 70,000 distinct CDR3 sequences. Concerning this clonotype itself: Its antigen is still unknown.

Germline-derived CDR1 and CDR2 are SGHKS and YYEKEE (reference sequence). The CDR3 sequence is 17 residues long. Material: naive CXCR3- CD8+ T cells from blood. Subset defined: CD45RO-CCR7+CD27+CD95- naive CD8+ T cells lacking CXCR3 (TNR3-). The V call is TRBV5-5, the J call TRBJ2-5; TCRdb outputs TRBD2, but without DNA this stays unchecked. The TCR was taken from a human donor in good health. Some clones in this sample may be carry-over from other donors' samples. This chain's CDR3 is CASSHLILAGEQETQYF. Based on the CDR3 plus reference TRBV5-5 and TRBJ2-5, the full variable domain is DAGVTQSPTHLIKTRGQQVTLRCSPISGHKSVSWYQQVLGQGPQFIFQYYEKEERGRGNFPDRFSARQFPNYSSELNVNALLLGDSALYLCASSHLILAGEQETQYFGPGTRLLVL.